This record concerns one T cell receptor (beta chain) sequence. The sample originates from a study of blood T cell repertoires in COVID-19. Looking at the study overall: Samples came from the United States, Italy and Spain, spanning acute and convalescent COVID-19. PBMCs, B-cell-depleted T cells, or T cells provided the cDNA or gDNA that made up the material.

Study processing details: Amplifying reference gene primers gave estimates of nucleated cell counts. Method: immunoSEQ multiplex PCR; TCRdb's copy keeps in-frame clones and lacks some. The V and J calls and clone size are taken from that table; D and trimming were inferred from the DNA. The repertoire has 150,000 to 200,000 clones, 80% to 90% of them found once; the top ten carry around 9.9%. The CDR3 has 15 amino acids. The germline gives CDR1 MDHEN, CDR2 SYDVKM. The V and J ends lost 7 bases and 7 bases, in that order; junction bases with no gene match: 13. The chain combines TRBV28 with TRBJ2-1; 7 nucleotides match TRBD1. The source material was peripheral blood. This receptor was obtained from a human donor with active or convalescent COVID-19. The donor label of this sample is uncertain. CDR3 sequence (DNA): TGTGCCAGCACCGGACAGGAGGATTATCGAAATGAGCAGTTCTTC. Translated: CASTGQEDYRNEQFF.